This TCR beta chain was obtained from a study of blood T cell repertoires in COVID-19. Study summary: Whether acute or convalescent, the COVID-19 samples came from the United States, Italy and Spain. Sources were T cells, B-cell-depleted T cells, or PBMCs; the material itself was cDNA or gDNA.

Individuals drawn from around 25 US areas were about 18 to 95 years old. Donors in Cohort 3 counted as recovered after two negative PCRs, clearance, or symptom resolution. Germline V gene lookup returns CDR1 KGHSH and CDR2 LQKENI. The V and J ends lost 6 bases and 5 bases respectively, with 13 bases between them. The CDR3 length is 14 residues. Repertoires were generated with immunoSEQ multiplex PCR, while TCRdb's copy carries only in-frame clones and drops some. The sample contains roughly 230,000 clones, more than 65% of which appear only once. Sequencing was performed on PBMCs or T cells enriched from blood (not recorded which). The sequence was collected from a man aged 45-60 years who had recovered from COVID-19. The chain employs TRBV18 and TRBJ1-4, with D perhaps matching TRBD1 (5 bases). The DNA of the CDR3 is TGTGCCAGCTCTCTCCGGGACTCAAATGAAAAACTGTTTTTT. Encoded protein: CASSLRDSNEKLFF. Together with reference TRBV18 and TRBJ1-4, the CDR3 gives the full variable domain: NAGVMQNPRHLVRRRGQEARLRCSPMKGHSHVYWYRQLPEEGLKFMVYLQKENIIDESGMPKERFSAEFPKEGPSILRIQQVVRGDSAAYFCASSLRDSNEKLFFGSGTQLSVL.